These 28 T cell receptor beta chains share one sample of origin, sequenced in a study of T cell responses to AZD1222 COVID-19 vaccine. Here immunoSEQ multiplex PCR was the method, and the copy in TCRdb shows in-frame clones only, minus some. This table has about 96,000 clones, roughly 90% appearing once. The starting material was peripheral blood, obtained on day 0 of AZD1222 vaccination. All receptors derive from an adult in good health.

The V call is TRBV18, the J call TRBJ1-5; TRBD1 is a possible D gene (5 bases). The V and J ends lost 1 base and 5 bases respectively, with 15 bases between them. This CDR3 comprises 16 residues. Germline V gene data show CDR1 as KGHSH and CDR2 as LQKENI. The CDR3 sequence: CASSPQGRVGDQPQHF. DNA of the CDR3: TGTGCCAGCTCACCACAGGGCAGGGTAGGGGATCAGCCCCAGCATTTT.

Written as DNA, the CDR3 is TGTGCCAGCATCCCCCCGGGCCCTGGAAACACCATATATTTT. This sequence encodes CASIPPGPGNTIYF. The rearrangement uses TRBV28 and TRBJ1-3, with unresolved D. CDR1 is MDHEN, CDR2 SYDVKM, per germline. V lost 7 bases, J lost 2 bases, and 12 bases lay in between. The CDR3 spans 14 residues.

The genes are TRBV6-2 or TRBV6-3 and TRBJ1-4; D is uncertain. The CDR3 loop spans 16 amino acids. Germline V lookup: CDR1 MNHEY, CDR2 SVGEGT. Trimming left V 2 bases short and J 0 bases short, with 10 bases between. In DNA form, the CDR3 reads TGTGCCAGCAGTTACACCGTGGGCGCAACTAATGAAAAACTGTTTTTT. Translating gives CASSYTVGATNEKLFF.

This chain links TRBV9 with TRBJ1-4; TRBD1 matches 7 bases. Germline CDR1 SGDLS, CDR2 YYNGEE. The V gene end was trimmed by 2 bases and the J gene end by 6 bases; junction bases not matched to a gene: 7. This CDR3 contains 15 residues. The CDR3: CASSVGPQGDEKLFF. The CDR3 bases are TGTGCCAGCAGCGTTGGTCCTCAGGGGGATGAAAAACTGTTTTTT.

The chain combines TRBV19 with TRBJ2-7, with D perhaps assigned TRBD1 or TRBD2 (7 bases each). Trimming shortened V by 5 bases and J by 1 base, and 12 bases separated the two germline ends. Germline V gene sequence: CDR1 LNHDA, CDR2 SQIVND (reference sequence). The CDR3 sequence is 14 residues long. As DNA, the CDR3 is TGTGCCAGTAGTGAGCAGGGGGGGTCCTACGAGCAGTACTTC. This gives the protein CASSEQGGSYEQYF.

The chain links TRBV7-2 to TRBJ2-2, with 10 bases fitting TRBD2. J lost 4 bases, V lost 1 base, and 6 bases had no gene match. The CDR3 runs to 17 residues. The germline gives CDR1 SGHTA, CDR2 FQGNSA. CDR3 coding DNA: TGTGCCAGCAGCTTAGGATCTAGCGGGAGCACCACCGGGGAGCTGTTTTTT. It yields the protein CASSLGSSGSTTGELFF.

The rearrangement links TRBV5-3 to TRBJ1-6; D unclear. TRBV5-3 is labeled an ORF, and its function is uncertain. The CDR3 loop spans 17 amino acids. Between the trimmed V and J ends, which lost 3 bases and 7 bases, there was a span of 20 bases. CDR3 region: CARSSAGCPRRNSPLHF. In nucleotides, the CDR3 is TGTGCCAGAAGCTCCGCCGGGTGCCCCCGGAGGAATTCACCCCTCCACTTT.

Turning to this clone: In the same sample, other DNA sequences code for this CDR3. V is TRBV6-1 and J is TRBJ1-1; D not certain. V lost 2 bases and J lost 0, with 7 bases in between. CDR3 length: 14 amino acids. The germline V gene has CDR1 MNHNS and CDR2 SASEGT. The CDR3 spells CASSERGMNTEAFF. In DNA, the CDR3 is TGTGCCAGCAGTGAACGCGGAATGAACACTGAAGCTTTCTTT.

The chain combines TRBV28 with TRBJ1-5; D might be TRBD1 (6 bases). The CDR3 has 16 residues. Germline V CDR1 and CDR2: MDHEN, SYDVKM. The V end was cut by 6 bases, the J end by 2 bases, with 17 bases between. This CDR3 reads CASRVGGPWGNQPQHF. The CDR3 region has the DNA TGTGCCAGCAGGGTGGGGGGCCCTTGGGGCAATCAGCCCCAGCATTTT.

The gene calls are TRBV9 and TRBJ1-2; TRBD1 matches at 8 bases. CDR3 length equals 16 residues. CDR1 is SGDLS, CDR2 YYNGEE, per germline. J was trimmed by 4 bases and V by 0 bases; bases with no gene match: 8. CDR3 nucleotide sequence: TGTGCCAGCAGCGTAGCATCAGGGGGCATTCGCTATGGCTACACCTTC. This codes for CASSVASGGIRYGYTF.

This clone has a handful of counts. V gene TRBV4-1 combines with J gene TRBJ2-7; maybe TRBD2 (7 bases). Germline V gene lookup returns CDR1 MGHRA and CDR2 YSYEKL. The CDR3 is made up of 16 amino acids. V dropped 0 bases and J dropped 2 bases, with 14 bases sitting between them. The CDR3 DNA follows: TGCGCCAGCAGCCAAGAGGGGGGGGGCCGACCCTACGAGCAGTACTTC. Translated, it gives CASSQEGGGRPYEQYF.

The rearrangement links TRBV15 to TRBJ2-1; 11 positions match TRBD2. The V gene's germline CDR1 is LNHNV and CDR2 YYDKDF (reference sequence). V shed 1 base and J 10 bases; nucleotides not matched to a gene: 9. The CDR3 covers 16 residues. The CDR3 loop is CATSRGLAGLNAEQFF. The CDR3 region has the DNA TGTGCCACCAGCAGAGGACTAGCGGGACTTAATGCGGAGCAGTTCTTC.

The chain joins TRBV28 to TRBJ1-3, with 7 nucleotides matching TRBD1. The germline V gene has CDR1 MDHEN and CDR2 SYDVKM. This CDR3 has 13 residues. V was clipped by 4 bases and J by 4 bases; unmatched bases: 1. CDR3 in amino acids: CASSSGQGNTIYF. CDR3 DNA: TGTGCCAGCAGTTCGGGACAGGGAAACACCATATATTTT.

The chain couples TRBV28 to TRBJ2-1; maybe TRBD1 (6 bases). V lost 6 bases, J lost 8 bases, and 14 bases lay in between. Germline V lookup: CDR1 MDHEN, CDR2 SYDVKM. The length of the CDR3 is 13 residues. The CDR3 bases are TGTGCCAGCAGCCCACAGGGCTCGCATGAGCAGTTCTTC. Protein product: CASSPQGSHEQFF.

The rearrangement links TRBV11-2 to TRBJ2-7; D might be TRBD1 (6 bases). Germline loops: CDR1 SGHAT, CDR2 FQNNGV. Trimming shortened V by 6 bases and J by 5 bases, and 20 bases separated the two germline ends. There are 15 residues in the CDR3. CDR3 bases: TGTGCCAGCAGTCTTAACAGGGCCTCATTCGACGAGCAGTACTTC. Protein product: CASSLNRASFDEQYF.

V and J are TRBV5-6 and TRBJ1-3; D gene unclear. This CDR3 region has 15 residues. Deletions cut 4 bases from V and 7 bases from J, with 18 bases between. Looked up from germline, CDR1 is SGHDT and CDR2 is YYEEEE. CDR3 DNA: TGTGCCAGCAGCCAGCTAAGAGATTTTCGGAACACCATATATTTT. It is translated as CASSQLRDFRNTIYF.

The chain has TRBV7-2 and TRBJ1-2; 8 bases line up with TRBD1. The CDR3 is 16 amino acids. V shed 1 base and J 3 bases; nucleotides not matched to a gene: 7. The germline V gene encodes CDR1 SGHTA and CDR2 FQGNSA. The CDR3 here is CASSLDGQGSDYGYTF. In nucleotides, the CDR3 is TGTGCCAGCAGCTTAGATGGACAGGGTTCGGACTATGGCTACACCTTC.

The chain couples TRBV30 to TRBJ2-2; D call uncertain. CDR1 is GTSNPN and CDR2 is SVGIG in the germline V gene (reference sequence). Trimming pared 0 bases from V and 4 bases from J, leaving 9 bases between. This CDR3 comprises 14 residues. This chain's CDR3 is CAWSVLLSTGELFF. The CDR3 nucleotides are TGTGCCTGGAGTGTACTACTATCCACCGGGGAGCTGTTTTTT.

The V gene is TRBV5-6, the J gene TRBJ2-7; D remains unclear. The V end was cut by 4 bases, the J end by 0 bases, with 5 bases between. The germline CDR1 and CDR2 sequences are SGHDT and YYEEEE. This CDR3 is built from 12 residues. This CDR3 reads CASSETSYEQYF. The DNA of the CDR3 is TGTGCCAGCAGCGAAACCTCCTACGAGCAGTACTTC.

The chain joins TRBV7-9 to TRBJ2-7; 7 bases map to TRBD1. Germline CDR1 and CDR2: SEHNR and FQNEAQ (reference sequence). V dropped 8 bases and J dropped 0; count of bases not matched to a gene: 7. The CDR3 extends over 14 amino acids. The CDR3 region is CASLKQGSSYEQYF. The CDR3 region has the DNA TGTGCCAGCCTTAAACAGGGGAGCTCCTACGAGCAGTACTTC.

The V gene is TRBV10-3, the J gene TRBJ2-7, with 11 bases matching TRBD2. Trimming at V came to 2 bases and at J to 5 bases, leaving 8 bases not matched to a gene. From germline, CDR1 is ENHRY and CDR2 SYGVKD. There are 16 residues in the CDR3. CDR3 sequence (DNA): TGTGCCATCAGTGAGCCCCCTAGCGGGAGGTCTAACGAGCAGTACTTC. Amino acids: CAISEPPSGRSNEQYF.

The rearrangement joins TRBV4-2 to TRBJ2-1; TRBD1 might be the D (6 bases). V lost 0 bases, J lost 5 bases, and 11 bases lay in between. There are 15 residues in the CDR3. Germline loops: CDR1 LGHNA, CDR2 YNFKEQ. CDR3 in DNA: TGTGCCAGCAGCCAAGAAACAGGGTACGACAATGAGCAGTTCTTC. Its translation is CASSQETGYDNEQFF.

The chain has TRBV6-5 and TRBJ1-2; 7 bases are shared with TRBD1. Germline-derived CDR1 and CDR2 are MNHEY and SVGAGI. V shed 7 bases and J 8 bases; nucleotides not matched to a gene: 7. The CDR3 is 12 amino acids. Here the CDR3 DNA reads TGTGCCAGCACCCCGACAGGGAGGGGCTACACCTTC. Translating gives CASTPTGRGYTF.

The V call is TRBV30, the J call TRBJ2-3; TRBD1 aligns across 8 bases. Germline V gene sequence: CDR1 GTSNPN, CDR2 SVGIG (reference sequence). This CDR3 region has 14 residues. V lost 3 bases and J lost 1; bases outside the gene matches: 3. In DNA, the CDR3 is TGTGCCTGGAGGTCGGGACAGGGCACAGATACGCAGTATTTT. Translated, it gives CAWRSGQGTDTQYF.

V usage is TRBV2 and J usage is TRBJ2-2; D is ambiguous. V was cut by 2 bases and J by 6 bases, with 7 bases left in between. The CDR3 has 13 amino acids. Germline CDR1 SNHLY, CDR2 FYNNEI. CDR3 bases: TGTGCCAGCAGTGAAATGGCAGCCGGGGAGCTGTTTTTT. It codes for CASSEMAAGELFF.

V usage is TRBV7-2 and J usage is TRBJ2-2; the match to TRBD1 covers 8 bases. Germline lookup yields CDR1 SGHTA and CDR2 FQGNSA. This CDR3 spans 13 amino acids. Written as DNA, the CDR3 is TGTGCTATGGACAGGGCAGGGACCGGGGAGCTGTTTTTT. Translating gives CAMDRAGTGELFF.

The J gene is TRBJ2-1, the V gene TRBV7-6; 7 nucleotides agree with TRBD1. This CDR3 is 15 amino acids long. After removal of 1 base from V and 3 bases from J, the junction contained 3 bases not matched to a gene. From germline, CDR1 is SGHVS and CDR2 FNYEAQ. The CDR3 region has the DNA TGTGCCAGCAGCTTAGGTTCAGGGGGCTACAATGAGCAGTTCTTC. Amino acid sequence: CASSLGSGGYNEQFF.

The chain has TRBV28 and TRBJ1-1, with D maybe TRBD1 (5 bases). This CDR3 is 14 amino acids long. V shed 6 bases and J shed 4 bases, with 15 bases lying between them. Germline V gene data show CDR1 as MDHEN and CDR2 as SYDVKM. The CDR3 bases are TGTGCCAGCAGCCCCCGGACTAGGGGCACTGAAGCTTTCTTT. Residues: CASSPRTRGTEAFF.